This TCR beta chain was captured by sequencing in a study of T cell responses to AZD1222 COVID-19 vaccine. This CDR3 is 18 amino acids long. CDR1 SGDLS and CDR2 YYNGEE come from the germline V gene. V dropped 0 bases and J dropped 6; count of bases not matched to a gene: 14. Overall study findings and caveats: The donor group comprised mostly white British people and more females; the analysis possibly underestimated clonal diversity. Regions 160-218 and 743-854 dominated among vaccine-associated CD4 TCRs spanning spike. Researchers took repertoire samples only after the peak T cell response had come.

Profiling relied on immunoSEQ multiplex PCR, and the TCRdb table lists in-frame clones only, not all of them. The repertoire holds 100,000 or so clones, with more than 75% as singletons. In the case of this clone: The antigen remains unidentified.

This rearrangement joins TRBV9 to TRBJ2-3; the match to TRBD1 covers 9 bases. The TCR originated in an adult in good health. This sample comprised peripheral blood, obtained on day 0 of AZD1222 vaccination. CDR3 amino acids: CASSVGGTTGGARDTQYF. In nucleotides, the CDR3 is TGTGCCAGCAGCGTAGGGGGAACTACAGGGGGCGCAAGGGATACGCAGTATTTT.